Listed below are T cell receptor beta chains from one sample, sequenced in a study of OX40 agonist ivuxolimab in advanced cancers. Data came from immunoSEQ multiplex PCR; TCRdb stores just in-frame clones and leaves some out. The repertoire consists of 34,000 or so clones, with about four fifths occurring once and the leading ten covering over 1.3%. The sequenced sample was CD4+ or CD8+ T cells sorted from blood, obtained in a trial of the OX40 agonist ivuxolimab. These receptors were obtained from an adult with an advanced solid tumor such as melanoma, head and neck, liver or kidney cancer. CDR3s include the opening cysteine and the closing phenylalanine or tryptophan. D genes are given only for firm matches. Clone size is stated in some rows and not others, as once, few, many or a class when expanded.

d_call clone_size j_call v_call cdr3_nt cdr3_aa
. few TRBJ1-4 TRBV5-1 TGCGCCAGCAGCTCAGCCGCAACTAATGAAAAACTGTTTTTT CASSSAATNEKLFF
TRBD1 . TRBJ2-5 TRBV15 TGTGCCACCAGCTATCGGACAGGGTGGTTGTCGTTAGAGACCCAGTACTTC CATSYRTGWLSLETQYF
. . TRBJ2-7 TRBV7-9 TGTGCCAGCAGCCGTCACGGGGGTCCCTACGAGCAGTACTTC CASSRHGGPYEQYF
TRBD1 . TRBJ1-1 TRBV12-5 TGTGCTAGTGGTTTGGCCTTACAGGGGATCGCTTTCTTT CASGLALQGIAFF
TRBD2 . TRBJ2-2 TRBV4-1 TGCGCCAGCAGCCGACCTCCGGGACTAGCGGGAGCCGGGGAGCTGTTTTTT CASSRPPGLAGAGELFF
. . TRBJ2-5 TRBV7-2 TGTGCCAGCAGCCTGCTAGAGAAAGAGACCCAGTACTTC CASSLLEKETQYF
TRBD1 . TRBJ2-5 TRBV5-6 TGTGCCAGCAGTAAGACAGGGCTGGAGACCCAGTACTTC CASSKTGLETQYF
. . TRBJ1-3 TRBV6-5 TGTGCCAGCACTCAAAACACCATATATTTT CASTQNTIYF
. few TRBJ2-3 TRBV6-6 TGTGCCAGCAGTTACAGTAGCCTCCTCACAGATACGCAGTATTTT CASSYSSLLTDTQYF
TRBD2 . TRBJ2-5 TRBV5-4 TGTGCCAGCAGCTCGGGGGGGTCCAGGGAGACCCAGTACTTC CASSSGGSRETQYF
TRBD2 once TRBJ2-3 TRBV5-4 TGTGCCAGCAGCGTGGGAGGGCCGGATACGCAGTATTTT CASSVGGPDTQYF
. . TRBJ1-3 TRBV10-1 TGCGCCAGCAGTGAGTCGACGGGTACTGGAAACACCATATATTTT CASSESTGTGNTIYF
TRBD1 once TRBJ2-3 TRBV27 TGTGCCAGCAGTCCACGACAGGGTAACACAGATACGCAGTATTTT CASSPRQGNTDTQYF
TRBD1 . TRBJ2-7 TRBV2 TGTGCCAGCAGTGGACAGGGGTGGGATTCGTACTTC CASSGQGWDSYF
TRBD1 once TRBJ1-5 TRBV19 TGTGCCAGTAGCACCAGGGGGACAGGGGTCAGTCAGCCCCAGCATTTT CASSTRGTGVSQPQHF
TRBD2 . TRBJ2-3 TRBV28 TGTGCCAGCAGGGGACTAGCGGGAGGGCCTGGCGGCACAGATACGCAGTATTTT CASRGLAGGPGGTDTQYF
. . TRBJ1-4 TRBV7-2 TGTGCCAGCACTCGAGGGACTAATGAAAAACTGTTTTTT CASTRGTNEKLFF
. . TRBJ1-5 TRBV6-5 TGTGCCAGCAGTTACGATCGCAATCAGCCCCAGCATTTT CASSYDRNQPQHF
TRBD1 once TRBJ2-5 TRBV10-1 TGCGCCAGCTCCCTTAAAGGGGGCGAAAAAGAGACCCAGTACTTC CASSLKGGEKETQYF
. once TRBJ2-6 TRBV27 TGTGCCAGTTCCAGGGGAAGCCCTGGGGCCAACGTCCTGACTTTC CASSRGSPGANVLTF
. . TRBJ1-1 TRBV7-9 TGTGCCAGCTCGGGACATCTCCAGAAAACTTTCTTT CASSGHLQKTFF
. few TRBJ2-7 TRBV11-2 TGTGCCAGCAGTCCCGGGACGCAGAGAGACGAGCAGTACTTC CASSPGTQRDEQYF